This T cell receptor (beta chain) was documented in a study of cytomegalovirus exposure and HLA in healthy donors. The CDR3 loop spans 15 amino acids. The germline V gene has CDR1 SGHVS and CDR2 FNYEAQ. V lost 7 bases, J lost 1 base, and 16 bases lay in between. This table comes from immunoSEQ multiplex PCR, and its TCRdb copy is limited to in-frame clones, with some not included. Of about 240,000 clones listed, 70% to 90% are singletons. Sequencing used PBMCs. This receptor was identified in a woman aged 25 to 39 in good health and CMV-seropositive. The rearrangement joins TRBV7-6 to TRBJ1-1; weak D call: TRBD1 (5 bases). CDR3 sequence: CASTDGPGPNTEAFF. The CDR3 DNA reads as TGTGCCAGCACCGACGGGCCAGGGCCGAACACTGAAGCTTTCTTT.